The 4 T cell receptor beta chains listed next were all sequenced from one sample in a study of OX40 agonist ivuxolimab in advanced cancers. Sequencing was performed with immunoSEQ multiplex PCR; in TCRdb, only in-frame clones are kept and a portion is missing. The data contain 65,000 to 70,000 clones, 87% of them singletons. The sample here was CD4+ or CD8+ T cells sorted from blood, taken in a trial of the OX40 agonist ivuxolimab. Source of these receptors: an adult with an advanced solid tumor such as melanoma, head and neck, liver or kidney cancer.

This rearrangement joins TRBV9 to TRBJ2-7, with 7 bases fitting TRBD2. The ends lost 2 bases at V and 10 bases at J; junction bases unmatched: 12. The CDR3 contains 14 residues. CDR1 and CDR2 (germline): SGDLS, YYNGEE. The CDR3 bases are TGTGCCAGCAGCGTCGGGACTATTGGCTCTGGCCAGTACTTC. Protein: CASSVGTIGSGQYF.

The V gene is TRBV6-5, the J gene TRBJ2-7, with D possibly matching TRBD1 (5 bases). The V gene lost 7 bases and the J gene lost 6 bases, with 13 bases spanning the gap. The CDR3 extends over 12 amino acids. CDR1 MNHEY and CDR2 SVGAGI come from the germline V gene. This chain's CDR3 is CASTRADREQYF. DNA of the CDR3: TGTGCCAGCACCAGGGCTGACCGCGAGCAGTACTTC.

The chain carries TRBV5-1 and TRBJ2-7; possibly TRBD1 for D (5 bases). Germline V gene data show CDR1 as SGHRS and CDR2 as YFSETQ. CDR3 size: 16 residues. The ends were cut back, 4 bases at V and 0 bases at J, with 17 bases in the middle. The CDR3 loop is CASSPGSVDNSYEQYF. For the CDR3, the DNA is TGCGCCAGCAGCCCTGGTAGTGTGGACAACTCCTACGAGCAGTACTTC. Full variable domain (outside the CDR3, taken from reference TRBV5-1 and TRBJ2-7): KAGVTQTPRYLIKTRGQQVTLSCSPISGHRSVSWYQQTPGQGLQFLFEYFSETQRNKGNFPGRFSGRQFSNSRSEMNVSTLELGDSALYLCASSPGSVDNSYEQYFGPGTRLTVT.

The CDR3 region is CAWSVGGSNEKLFF. CDR3 sequence (DNA): TGTGCCTGGAGTGTGGGGGGATCTAATGAAAAACTGTTTTTT. This chain connects TRBV30 to TRBJ1-4; a weak D match, TRBD1 (5 bases). The CDR3 covers 14 residues. Between the trimmed V and J ends, which lost 0 bases and 3 bases, there was a span of 8 bases. Germline loops: CDR1 GTSNPN, CDR2 SVGIG (reference sequence).